This T cell receptor (beta chain) is drawn from a study of CD8 T cells in Susac syndrome. RNA in amounts of about 0.5 to 1 ug was reverse transcribed with random hexamers. Multiplex immunoSEQ PCR targeted 54 Vbeta and 13 Jbeta TCR beta segments. TCRdb re-derived calls from the immunoSEQ multiplex PCR reads in MiXCR, one entry per CDR3 protein. Here the sample spans roughly 200,000 distinct CDR3 sequences, approximately 96% being singletons. Patients with stable or active relapsing-remitting disease, all of them treatment-naive, made up the multiple sclerosis controls. TEMRA cells were FACS-enriched and CD8+ and CD4+ T cells negatively isolated. V lost 4 bases to trimming and J lost 3 bases; unmatched junction nucleotides: 4. Germline V gene data show CDR1 as MNHNY and CDR2 as SVGAGI (reference sequence). The CDR3 has 15 amino acids. This clonotype was seen a single time.

V and J are TRBV6-6 and TRBJ2-7, with 12 bases aligning to TRBD2. Sequenced sample: CD4+ T cells from PBMCs. The clonotype comes from a human donor with multiple sclerosis. CDR3 loop: CASSSTSGGNYEQYF. The CDR3 DNA reads as TGTGCCAGCAGTTCAACTAGCGGGGGGAACTACGAGCAGTACTTC.